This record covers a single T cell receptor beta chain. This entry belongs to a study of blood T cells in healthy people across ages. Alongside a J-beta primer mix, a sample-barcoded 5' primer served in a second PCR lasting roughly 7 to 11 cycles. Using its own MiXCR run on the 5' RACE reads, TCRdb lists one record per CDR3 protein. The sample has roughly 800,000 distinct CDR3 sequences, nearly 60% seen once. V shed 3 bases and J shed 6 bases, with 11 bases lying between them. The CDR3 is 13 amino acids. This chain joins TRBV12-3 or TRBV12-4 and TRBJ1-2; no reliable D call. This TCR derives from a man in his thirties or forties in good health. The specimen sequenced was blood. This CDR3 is CASSFPLRDGYTF. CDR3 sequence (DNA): TGTGCCAGCAGTTTCCCCCTCAGAGATGGCTACACCTTC.